Below, 29 T cell receptor beta chains from the same sample are listed, as sequenced in a study of T cell repertoires in cytomegalovirus infection. These TCRs are of unknown antigen specificity. TCRdb reprocessed the reads via MiXCR and lists one record per CDR3 protein. The sample has about 310,000 distinct CDR3 sequences; 20% to 30% are singletons. The source material was cultured PBMCs, sampled from culture after CMV antigen stimulation. The receptors were sampled from a human donor in good health (CMV status not recorded). Some clones in this sample may be carry-over from other donors' samples.

The chain uses TRBV2 and TRBJ2-3; no definite D call. The V end lost 9 bases, the J end lost 2 bases, and 9 bases lay between the germline ends. Germline V lookup: CDR1 SNHLY, CDR2 FYNNEI. The CDR3 has 12 residues. The CDR3 bases are TGTGCCAGACAGACTTACACAGATACGCAGTATTTT. Its protein is CARQTYTDTQYF.

The chain joins TRBV7-9 to TRBJ2-1; 10 positions agree with TRBD2. Per the germline V gene, CDR1 is SEHNR and CDR2 is FQNEAQ (reference sequence). The CDR3 contains 15 residues. J was trimmed by 9 bases and V by 3 bases; bases with no gene match: 8. The CDR3 loop reads CASSFQSSGRSEQFF. CDR3 coding DNA: TGTGCCAGCAGCTTCCAATCTAGCGGGAGAAGTGAGCAGTTCTTC.

This clonotype was detected many times. The chain employs TRBV7-8 and TRBJ2-7, with 10 bases aligning to TRBD1. The CDR3 loop spans 14 amino acids. The germline V gene encodes CDR1 SGHVS and CDR2 FQNEAQ. J gave up 5 bases and V 4 bases, and 5 bases lay outside the gene matches. The CDR3 coding sequence is TGTGCCAGCAGCTCGGGACAGGGGCTACACGAGCAGTACTTC. As protein: CASSSGQGLHEQYF.

This clonotype was detected only a few times. The junction does not match germline at one end; this may be a read error. V usage is TRBV20-1 and J usage is TRBJ2-1; 14 bases are a match to TRBD2. The germline V gene encodes CDR1 DFQATT and CDR2 SNEGSKA (reference sequence). The CDR3 has 21 residues. CDR3 region: CSARDRGKGTSGSFSFNEQFF. The CDR3 bases are TGCAGTGCTAGAGATCGGGGGAAGGGGACTAGCGGGAGCTTCTCCTTCAATGAGCAGTTCTTC.

This clonotype occurred a few times. This sequence joins TRBV19 and TRBJ1-1, with D possibly TRBD1 on 5 matching bases. CDR3 length equals 14 residues. V shed 0 bases and J shed 4 bases, with 9 bases lying between them. Looked up from germline, CDR1 is LNHDA and CDR2 is SQIVND (reference sequence). As DNA, the CDR3 is TGTGCCAGTAGTATAGATCGACAGAGCACTGAAGCTTTCTTT. It translates to CASSIDRQSTEAFF.

This clonotype was seen more than once but under ten times. V and J are TRBV11-2 and TRBJ2-1, with D perhaps TRBD2 (5 bases). CDR1 SGHAT and CDR2 FQNNGV come from the germline V gene. Trimming removed 6 bases at V and 0 bases at J, with 9 bases between. There are 14 residues in the CDR3. The CDR3 DNA follows: TGTGCCAGCAGTTTACTAGGCTCCTACAATGAGCAGTTCTTC. Amino acid sequence: CASSLLGSYNEQFF.

This clonotype was recorded a few times. The CDR3 spells CATSQRAESEAFF. The CDR3 nucleotides read TGTGCCACCAGCCAGAGAGCAGAAAGTGAAGCTTTCTTT. The chain links TRBV15 to TRBJ1-1; D ambiguous. V shed 5 bases and J shed 7 bases, with 14 bases lying between them. The CDR3 sequence is 13 residues long. The germline gives CDR1 LNHNV, CDR2 YYDKDF (reference sequence). Filled out from reference TRBV15 and TRBJ1-1, the complete variable domain reads DAMVIQNPRYQVTQFGKPVTLSCSQTLNHNVMYWYQQKSSQAPKLLFHYYDKDFNNEADTPDNFQSRRPNTSFCFLDIRSPGLGDTAMYLCATSQRAESEAFFGQGTRLTVV.

Of note for this clonotype: This clone may be a read error of a much larger clone one base away. The V call is TRBV7-9, the J call TRBJ1-5; 8 bases align to TRBD1. Germline lookup yields CDR1 SEHNR and CDR2 FQNEAQ (reference sequence). This CDR3 comprises 15 residues. V lost 4 bases, J lost 0 bases, and 2 bases stayed unmatched. The CDR3 loop reads CASSSTGGSNQPQHF. DNA of the CDR3: TGTGCCAGCAGCTCAACAGGGGGTAGCAATCAGCCCCAGCATTTT.

The rearrangement uses TRBV28 and TRBJ2-1; no reliable D call. Trimming pared 8 bases from V and 9 bases from J, leaving 14 bases between. Germline V gives CDR1 MDHEN, CDR2 SYDVKM. The CDR3 length is 12 residues. CDR3 residues: CASGYSYFEQFF. The CDR3 bases are TGTGCCAGCGGTTACTCATATTTTGAGCAGTTCTTC.

This clonotype has at least ten counts. V is TRBV7-2 and J is TRBJ1-3, with 7 bases fitting TRBD1. V lost 2 bases and J lost 0; bases outside the gene matches: 1. This CDR3 has 15 amino acids. The germline gives CDR1 SGHTA, CDR2 FQGNSA. CDR3 nucleotide sequence: TGTGCCAGCAGCTTAAACAGGGGCTCTGGAAACACCATATATTTT. Translating it yields CASSLNRGSGNTIYF.

This clonotype came up many times. This chain connects TRBV7-6 to TRBJ2-5; TRBD1 matches at 8 bases. This CDR3 is 16 amino acids long. CDR1 and CDR2 from the germline V gene are SGHVS and FNYEAQ. V shed 4 bases and J 4 bases; nucleotides not matched to a gene: 11. For the CDR3, the DNA is TGTGCCAGCAGCTACGACAGGGGAAGTCGGCGAGAGACCCAGTACTTC. It encodes CASSYDRGSRRETQYF.

Here the CDR3 DNA reads TGCAGTGCTAGAGATCTTGTCGCAGGGGGAGATTCACCCCTCCACTTT. Encoded protein: CSARDLVAGGDSPLHF. V gene TRBV20-1 combines with J gene TRBJ1-6, with 7 bases that match TRBD1. Germline V gives CDR1 DFQATT, CDR2 SNEGSKA (reference sequence). The CDR3 has 16 amino acids. J lost 8 bases, V lost 0 bases, and 10 bases had no gene match.

This clonotype was recorded many times. This chain links TRBV7-2 with TRBJ2-2, with TRBD2 matching over 8 bases. The CDR3 has 16 residues. Germline CDR1 and CDR2: SGHTA and FQGNSA. J lost 6 bases, V lost 3 bases, and 9 bases had no gene match. The CDR3: CASSFMTSAVPGELFF. The CDR3, as DNA: TGTGCCAGCAGCTTTATGACTAGCGCGGTACCCGGGGAGCTGTTTTTT.

The chain joins TRBV4-3 to TRBJ2-2; D unclear. The V and J ends lost 1 base and 5 bases respectively, with 5 bases between them. The CDR3 is 13 residues long. Germline loops: CDR1 LGHNA, CDR2 YSLEER. The CDR3: CASSQVTTGELFF. Here the CDR3 DNA reads TGCGCCAGCAGCCAAGTGACGACCGGGGAGCTGTTTTTT.

The chain is built from TRBV2 and TRBJ2-7; 7 nucleotides align to TRBD1. V was clipped by 6 bases and J by 2 bases; unmatched bases: 7. The CDR3 has 14 amino acids. Germline values: CDR1 SNHLY, CDR2 FYNNEI. CDR3 bases: TGTGCCAGCAGAGACAGGGCTTACACCTACGAGCAGTACTTC. It codes for CASRDRAYTYEQYF.

The chain joins TRBV6-2 or TRBV6-3 to TRBJ2-5, with no clear D. The length of the CDR3 is 15 residues. V was cut by 2 bases and J by 4 bases, with 14 bases left in between. Germline CDR1 and CDR2: MNHEY and SVGEGT. The CDR3 DNA follows: TGTGCCAGCAGTTACGGCGATGGATCAGGAGAGACCCAGTACTTC. Translated: CASSYGDGSGETQYF.

This clonotype turned up a few times. The rearrangement joins TRBV7-2 to TRBJ2-1; D uncertain. CDR1 and CDR2 from the germline V gene are SGHTA and FQGNSA. This CDR3 spans 15 amino acids. Trimming cost V 5 bases and J 0 bases, with 11 bases left between them. For the CDR3, the DNA is TGTGCCAGCAGCCCCCAATACGGCTCCTACAATGAGCAGTTCTTC. This gives the protein CASSPQYGSYNEQFF. Complete variable domain (other parts from reference TRBV7-2 and TRBJ2-1): GAGVSQSPSNKVTEKGKDVELRCDPISGHTALYWYRQSLGQGLEFLIYFQGNSAPDKSGLPSDRFSAERTGGSVSTLTIQRTQQEDSAVYLCASSPQYGSYNEQFFGPGTRLTVL.

The rearrangement links TRBV29-1 to TRBJ2-2, with a weak D call TRBD1 (5 bases). Germline assignment: CDR1 SQVTM and CDR2 ANQGSEA. Trimming cost V 5 bases and J 1 base, with 8 bases left between them. The CDR3 consists of 13 residues. The DNA for the CDR3 is TGCAGCGTTTTTGGACAGAACACCGGGGAGCTGTTTTTT. Its protein product is CSVFGQNTGELFF.

This clonotype was detected only a few times. The genes are TRBV19 and TRBJ1-1; TRBD1 agrees at 8 bases. The CDR3 sequence is 16 residues long. With 5 bases clipped from V and 5 bases from J, the junction kept 13 bases outside the gene matches. Germline V gene data show CDR1 as LNHDA and CDR2 as SQIVND (reference sequence). CDR3 sequence: CASSRGDRQYKTEAFF. CDR3 DNA sequence: TGTGCCAGTAGTCGAGGGGACAGGCAGTATAAGACTGAAGCTTTCTTT.

This clonotype has just a few counts. The chain is built from TRBV28 and TRBJ1-4; 7 nucleotides match TRBD1. With V trimmed by 5 bases and J by 8 bases, 11 bases remained unmatched. Germline CDR1 is MDHEN and CDR2 is SYDVKM. This CDR3 has 15 residues. This chain's CDR3 is CASSTRTGLGEKLFF. The DNA of the CDR3 is TGTGCCAGCAGTACACGGACAGGCCTTGGCGAAAAACTGTTTTTT.

This clonotype has a handful of counts. The chain employs TRBV15 and TRBJ2-1; 9 bases agree with TRBD2. CDR1 LNHNV and CDR2 YYDKDF come from the germline V gene (reference sequence). This CDR3 has 14 amino acids. Trimming took 2 bases from V and 8 from J; bases not matched to a gene: 4. The CDR3 DNA reads TGTGCCACCAGCAGAAGGGGACTAGCATATGAGCAGTTCTTC. This translates into CATSRRGLAYEQFF.

This clonotype was detected only a few times. The chain employs TRBV11-3 and TRBJ2-5, with D perhaps matching TRBD1 or TRBD2 (5 bases each). The germline gives CDR1 SGHNT, CDR2 YENEEA. Trimming cost V 2 bases and J 5 bases, with 12 bases left between them. This CDR3 has 14 residues. The CDR3 is CASSLFVREETQYF. The CDR3 DNA sequence: TGTGCCAGCAGCTTATTTGTCAGGGAGGAGACCCAGTACTTC.

V usage is TRBV24-1 and J usage is TRBJ2-7; 9 bases are shared with TRBD2. Germline V gene lookup returns CDR1 KGHDR and CDR2 SFDVKD. This CDR3 is 17 amino acids long. The J segment lost 0 bases and the V segment lost 1 base, leaving 6 bases of the junction unmatched. The CDR3 DNA reads TGTGCCACCAGTGATTTATGGGCTAGCGGGACCTCCTACGAGCAGTACGTC. Translated: CATSDLWASGTSYEQYV.

The chain has TRBV9 and TRBJ1-1, with 9 nucleotides matching TRBD1. Germline CDR1 and CDR2: SGDLS and YYNGEE. Unmatched junction bases numbered 14, after V lost 5 bases and J lost 0 bases. This CDR3 has 18 residues. The CDR3 DNA reads as TGTGCCAGCAGTGTACAGGGGGCTACCAGGGATATGAACACTGAAGCTTTCTTT. Translating it yields CASSVQGATRDMNTEAFF.

This chain uses TRBV7-8 with TRBJ2-5; D remains ambiguous. V was shortened by 1 base and J by 12 bases, with 9 bases between the two germline ends. Looked up from germline, CDR1 is SGHVS and CDR2 is FQNEAQ. The CDR3 is made up of 11 amino acids. The CDR3 region is CASSLDGSKYF. The CDR3 region has the DNA TGTGCCAGCAGCTTAGACGGATCGAAGTACTTC.

This clonotype was seen a few times. The rearrangement joins TRBV30 to TRBJ1-1; tentative D call: TRBD1 (5 bases). The germline V gene has CDR1 GTSNPN and CDR2 SVGIG (reference sequence). This CDR3 is built from 13 residues. The germline V and J ends were trimmed by 0 bases and 4 bases, with 9 bases remaining between them. CDR3: CAWSVHGGTEAFF. CDR3 bases: TGTGCCTGGAGTGTACACGGGGGCACTGAAGCTTTCTTT.

The chain carries TRBV28 and TRBJ1-1; TRBD1 might be the D (6 bases). This CDR3 spans 18 amino acids. The germline V and J ends were trimmed by 0 bases and 5 bases, with 22 bases remaining between them. CDR1 and CDR2 (germline): MDHEN, SYDVKM. CDR3 nucleotides: TGTGCCAGCAGTTTATGGGAGGCGCGCGGGGGCGCAGGAACTGAAGCTTTCTTT. Its translation is CASSLWEARGGAGTEAFF.

In its sample, this clonotype was seen a few times. The CDR3 region is CASSGPRRGQFF. The DNA of the CDR3 is TGTGCCAGCAGTGGTCCAAGGCGCGGGCAGTTCTTC. The chain carries TRBV28 and TRBJ2-1, with unresolved D. Trimming stripped 5 bases from V and 12 bases from J, with 14 bases between. The germline V gene has CDR1 MDHEN and CDR2 SYDVKM. This CDR3 is 12 amino acids long.

This chain's CDR3 is CASSPRLAGGYTGELFF. The DNA of the CDR3 is TGTGCCAGCAGTCCAAGACTAGCGGGAGGCTACACCGGGGAGCTGTTTTTT. The rearrangement joins TRBV27 to TRBJ2-2, with 13 bases fitting TRBD2. From germline, CDR1 is MNHEY and CDR2 SMNVEV (reference sequence). The CDR3 runs to 17 residues. J lost 3 bases, V lost 5 bases, and 6 bases had no gene match.